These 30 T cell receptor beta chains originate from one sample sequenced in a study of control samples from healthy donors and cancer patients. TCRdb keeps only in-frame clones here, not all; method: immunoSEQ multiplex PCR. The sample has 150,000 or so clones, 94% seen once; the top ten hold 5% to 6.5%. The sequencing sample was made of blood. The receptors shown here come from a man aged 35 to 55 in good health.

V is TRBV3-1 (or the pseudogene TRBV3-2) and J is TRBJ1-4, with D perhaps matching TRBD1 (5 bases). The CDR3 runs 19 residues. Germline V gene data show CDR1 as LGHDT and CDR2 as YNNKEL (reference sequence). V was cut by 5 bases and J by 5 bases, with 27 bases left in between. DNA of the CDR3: TGTGCCAGCAGCTCCGCCGGGGCAGTCACCGCGGATGTAAATGAAAAACTGTTTTTT. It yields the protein CASSSAGAVTADVNEKLFF.

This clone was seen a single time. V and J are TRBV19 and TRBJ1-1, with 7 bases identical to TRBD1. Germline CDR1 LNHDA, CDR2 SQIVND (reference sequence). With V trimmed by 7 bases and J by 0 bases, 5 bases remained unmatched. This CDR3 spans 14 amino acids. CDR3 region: CASTTGTMNTEAFF. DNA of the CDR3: TGTGCCAGTACGACAGGGACTATGAACACTGAAGCTTTCTTT. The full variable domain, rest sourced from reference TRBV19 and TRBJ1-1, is DGGITQSPKYLFRKEGQNVTLSCEQNLNHDAMYWYRQDPGQGLRLIYYSQIVNDFQKGDIAEGYSVSREKKESFPLTVTSAQKNPTAFYLCASTTGTMNTEAFFGQGTRLTVV.

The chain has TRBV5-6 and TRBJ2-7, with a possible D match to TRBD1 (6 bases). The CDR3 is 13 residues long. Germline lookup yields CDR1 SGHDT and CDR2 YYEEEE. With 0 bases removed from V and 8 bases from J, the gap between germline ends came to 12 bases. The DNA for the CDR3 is TGTGCCAGCAGCTTGGACAGGGAATGGCAGCAGTACTTC. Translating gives CASSLDREWQQYF.

The CDR3 sequence: CASSPEGDRGGYTF. CDR3 bases: TGTGCCAGCAGCCCAGAAGGAGATCGAGGTGGCTACACCTTC. The rearrangement uses TRBV7-9 and TRBJ1-2, with D hard to call. V was cut by 5 bases and J by 7 bases, with 17 bases left in between. This CDR3 region has 14 residues. The germline CDR1 and CDR2 sequences are SEHNR and FQNEAQ (reference sequence).

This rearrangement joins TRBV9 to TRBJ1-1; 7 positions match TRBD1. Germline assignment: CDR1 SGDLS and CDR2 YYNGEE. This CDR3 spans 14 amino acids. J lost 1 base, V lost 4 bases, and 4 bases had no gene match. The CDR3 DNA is TGTGCCAGCAGCACGGGACAGTCGAACACTGAAGCTTTCTTT. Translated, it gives CASSTGQSNTEAFF.

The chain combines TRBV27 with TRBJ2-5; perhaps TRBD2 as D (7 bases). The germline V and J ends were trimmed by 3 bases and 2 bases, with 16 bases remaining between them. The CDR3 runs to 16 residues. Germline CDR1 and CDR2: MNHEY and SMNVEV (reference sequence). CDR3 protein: CASSFTHRGAQETQYF. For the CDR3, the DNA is TGTGCCAGCAGTTTTACCCACCGGGGGGCGCAAGAGACCCAGTACTTC.

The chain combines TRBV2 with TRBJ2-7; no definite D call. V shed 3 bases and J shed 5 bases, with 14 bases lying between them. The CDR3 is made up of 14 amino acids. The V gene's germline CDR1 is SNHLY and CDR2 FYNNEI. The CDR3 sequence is CASSDQETRDEQYF. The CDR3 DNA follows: TGTGCCAGCAGTGACCAGGAAACTCGGGACGAGCAGTACTTC. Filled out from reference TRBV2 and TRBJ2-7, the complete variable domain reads EPEVTQTPSHQVTQMGQEVILRCVPISNHLYFYWYRQILGQKVEFLVSFYNNEISEKSEIFDDQFSVERPDGSNFTLKIRSTKLEDSAMYFCASSDQETRDEQYFGPGTRLTVT.

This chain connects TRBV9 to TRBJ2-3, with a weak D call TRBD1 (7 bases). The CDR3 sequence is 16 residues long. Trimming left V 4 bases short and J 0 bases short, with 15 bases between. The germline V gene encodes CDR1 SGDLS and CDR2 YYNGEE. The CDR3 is CASSSGGTASTDTQYF. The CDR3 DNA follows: TGTGCCAGCAGCAGCGGAGGGACAGCCAGCACAGATACGCAGTATTTT.

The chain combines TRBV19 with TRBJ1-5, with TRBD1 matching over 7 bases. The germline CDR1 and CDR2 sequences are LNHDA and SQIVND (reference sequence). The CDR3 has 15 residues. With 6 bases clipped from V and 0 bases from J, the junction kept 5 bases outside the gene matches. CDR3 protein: CASRDRPNSNQPQHF. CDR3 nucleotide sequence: TGTGCCAGTAGGGACAGGCCCAATAGCAATCAGCCCCAGCATTTT. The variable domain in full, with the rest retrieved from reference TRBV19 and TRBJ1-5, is DGGITQSPKYLFRKEGQNVTLSCEQNLNHDAMYWYRQDPGQGLRLIYYSQIVNDFQKGDIAEGYSVSREKKESFPLTVTSAQKNPTAFYLCASRDRPNSNQPQHFGDGTRLSIL.

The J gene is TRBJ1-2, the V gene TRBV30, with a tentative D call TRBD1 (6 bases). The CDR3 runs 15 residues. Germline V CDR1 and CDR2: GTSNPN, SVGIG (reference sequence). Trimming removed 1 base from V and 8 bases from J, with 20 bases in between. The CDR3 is CAWSGLGGGLLGYTF. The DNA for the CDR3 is TGTGCCTGGAGTGGCTTGGGGGGGGGCCTTCTAGGCTACACCTTC.

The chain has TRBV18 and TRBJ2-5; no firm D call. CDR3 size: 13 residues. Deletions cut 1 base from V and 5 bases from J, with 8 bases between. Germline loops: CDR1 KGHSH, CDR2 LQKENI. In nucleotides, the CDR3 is TGTGCCAGCTCACCACGGTTGGGGGAGACCCAGTACTTC. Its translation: CASSPRLGETQYF. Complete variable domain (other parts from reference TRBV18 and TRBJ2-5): NAGVMQNPRHLVRRRGQEARLRCSPMKGHSHVYWYRQLPEEGLKFMVYLQKENIIDESGMPKERFSAEFPKEGPSILRIQQVVRGDSAAYFCASSPRLGETQYFGPGTRLLVL.

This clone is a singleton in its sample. The CDR3 nucleotides read TGCGCCAGCAGCGGTGGACTGTACAATGAGCAGTTCTTC. Translating it yields CASSGGLYNEQFF. The chain employs TRBV5-1 and TRBJ2-1; a weak D match, TRBD2 (5 bases). CDR3 size: 13 residues. The germline CDR1 and CDR2 sequences are SGHRS and YFSETQ. V shed 4 bases and J shed 4 bases, with 9 bases lying between them.

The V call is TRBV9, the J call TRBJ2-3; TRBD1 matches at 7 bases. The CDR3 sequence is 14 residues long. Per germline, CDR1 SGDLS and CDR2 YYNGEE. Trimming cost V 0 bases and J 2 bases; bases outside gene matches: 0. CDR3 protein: CASSVEGATDTQYF. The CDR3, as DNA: TGTGCCAGCAGCGTAGAGGGGGCCACAGATACGCAGTATTTT.

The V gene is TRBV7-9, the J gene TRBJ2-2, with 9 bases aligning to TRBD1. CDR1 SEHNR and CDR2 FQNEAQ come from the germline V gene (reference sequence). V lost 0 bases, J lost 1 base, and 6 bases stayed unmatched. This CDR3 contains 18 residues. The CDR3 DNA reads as TGTGCCAGCAGCTTAGCGATACAGGGGGCGCGGAACACCGGGGAGCTGTTTTTT. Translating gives CASSLAIQGARNTGELFF.

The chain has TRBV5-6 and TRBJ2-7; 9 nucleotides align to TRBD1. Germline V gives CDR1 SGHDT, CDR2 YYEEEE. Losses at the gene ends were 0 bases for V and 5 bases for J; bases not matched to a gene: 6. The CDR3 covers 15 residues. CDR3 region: CASSLGGTGRDEQYF. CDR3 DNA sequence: TGTGCCAGCAGCTTGGGAGGGACAGGGCGAGACGAGCAGTACTTC.

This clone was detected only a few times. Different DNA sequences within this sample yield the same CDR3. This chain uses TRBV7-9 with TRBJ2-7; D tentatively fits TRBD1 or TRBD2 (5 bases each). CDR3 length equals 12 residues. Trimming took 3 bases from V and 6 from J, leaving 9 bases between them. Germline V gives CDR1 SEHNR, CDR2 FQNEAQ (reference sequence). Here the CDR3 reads CASSLGGGEQYF. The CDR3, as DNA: TGTGCCAGCAGCTTGGGTGGGGGCGAGCAGTACTTC.

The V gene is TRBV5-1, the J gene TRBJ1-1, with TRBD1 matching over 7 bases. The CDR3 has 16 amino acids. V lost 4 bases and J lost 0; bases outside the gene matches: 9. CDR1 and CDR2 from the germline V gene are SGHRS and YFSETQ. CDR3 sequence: CASSNRDSALNTEAFF. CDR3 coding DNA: TGCGCCAGCAGCAACCGGGACAGTGCCTTGAACACTGAAGCTTTCTTT.

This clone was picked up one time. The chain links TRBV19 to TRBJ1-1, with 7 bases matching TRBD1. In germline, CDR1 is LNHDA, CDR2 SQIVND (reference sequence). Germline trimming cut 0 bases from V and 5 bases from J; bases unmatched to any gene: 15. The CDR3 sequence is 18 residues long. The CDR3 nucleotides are TGTGCCAGTAGTATAGATTGGGGCCGGGACAGCACCTTGACTGAAGCTTTCTTT. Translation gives CASSIDWGRDSTLTEAFF.

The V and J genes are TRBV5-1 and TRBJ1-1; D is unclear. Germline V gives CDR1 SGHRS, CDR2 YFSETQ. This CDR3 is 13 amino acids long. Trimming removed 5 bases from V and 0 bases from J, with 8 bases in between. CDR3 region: CASRLVVNTEAFF. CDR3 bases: TGCGCCAGCAGGCTGGTTGTGAACACTGAAGCTTTCTTT.

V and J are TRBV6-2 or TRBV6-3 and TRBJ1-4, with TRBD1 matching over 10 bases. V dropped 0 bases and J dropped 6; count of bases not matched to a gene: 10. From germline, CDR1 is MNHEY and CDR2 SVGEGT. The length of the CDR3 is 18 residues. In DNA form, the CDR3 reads TGTGCCAGCAGTTACTCGTCCCGGGACAGGGGAGTCGATGAAAAACTGTTTTTT. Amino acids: CASSYSSRDRGVDEKLFF.

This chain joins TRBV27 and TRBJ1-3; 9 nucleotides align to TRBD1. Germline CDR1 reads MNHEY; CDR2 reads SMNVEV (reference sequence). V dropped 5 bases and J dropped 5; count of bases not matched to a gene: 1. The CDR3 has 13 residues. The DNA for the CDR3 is TGTGCCAGCAGTGGGACAGGGAGAAACACCATATATTTT. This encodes CASSGTGRNTIYF.

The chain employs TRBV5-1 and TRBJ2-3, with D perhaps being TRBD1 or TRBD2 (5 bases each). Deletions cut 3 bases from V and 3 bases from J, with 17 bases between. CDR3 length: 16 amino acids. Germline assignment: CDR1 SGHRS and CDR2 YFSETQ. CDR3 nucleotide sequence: TGCGCCAGCAGCTGGGGCCGGGGCGCAGCGACAGATACGCAGTATTTT. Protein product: CASSWGRGAATDTQYF.

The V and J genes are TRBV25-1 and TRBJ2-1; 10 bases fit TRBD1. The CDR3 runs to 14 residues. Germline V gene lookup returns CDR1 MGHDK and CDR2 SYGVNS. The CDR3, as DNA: TGTGCGGTACCTGGGACAGGGGAGGGCAATGAGCAGTTCTTC. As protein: CAVPGTGEGNEQFF. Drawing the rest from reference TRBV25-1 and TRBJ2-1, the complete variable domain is EADIYQTPRYLVIGTGKKITLECSQTMGHDKMYWYQQDPGMELHLIHYSYGVNSTEKGDLSSESTVSRIRTEHFPLTLESARPSHTSQYLCAVPGTGEGNEQFFGPGTRLTVL.

This CDR3 reads CASSSDRGPYNEQFF. The CDR3 DNA is TGTGCCAGCAGTTCCGACAGGGGGCCCTACAATGAGCAGTTCTTC. The chain combines TRBV6-5 with TRBJ2-1, with 10 bases that match TRBD1. Trimming removed 4 bases from V and 2 bases from J; junction bases left unmatched: 2. The CDR3 contains 15 residues. Germline V gives CDR1 MNHEY, CDR2 SVGAGI.

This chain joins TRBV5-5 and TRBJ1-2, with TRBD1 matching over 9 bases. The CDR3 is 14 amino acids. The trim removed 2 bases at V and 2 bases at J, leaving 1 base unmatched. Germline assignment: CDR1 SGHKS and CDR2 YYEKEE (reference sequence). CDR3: CASSFGQGNYGYTF. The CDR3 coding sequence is TGTGCCAGCAGCTTCGGACAGGGGAACTATGGCTACACCTTC.

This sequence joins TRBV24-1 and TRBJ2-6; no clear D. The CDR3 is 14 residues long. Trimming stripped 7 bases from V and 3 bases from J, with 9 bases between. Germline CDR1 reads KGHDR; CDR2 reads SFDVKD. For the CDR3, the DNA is TGTGCCACCAGGGGGTGGGTTGGGGCCAACGTCCTGACTTTC. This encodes CATRGWVGANVLTF.

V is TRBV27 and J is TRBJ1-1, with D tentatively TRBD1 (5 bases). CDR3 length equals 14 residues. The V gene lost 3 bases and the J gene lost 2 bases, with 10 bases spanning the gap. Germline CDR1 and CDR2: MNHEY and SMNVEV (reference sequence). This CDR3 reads CASSLGQGNTEAFF. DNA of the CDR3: TGTGCCAGCAGTTTGGGGCAGGGCAACACTGAAGCTTTCTTT.

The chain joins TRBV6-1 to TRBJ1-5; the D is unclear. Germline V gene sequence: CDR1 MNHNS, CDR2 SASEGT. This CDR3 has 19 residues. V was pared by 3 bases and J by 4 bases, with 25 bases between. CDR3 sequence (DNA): TGTGCCAGCAGTGACGATGGAATCAGGCCCGACATTGGAAATCAGCCCCAGCATTTT. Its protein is CASSDDGIRPDIGNQPQHF.

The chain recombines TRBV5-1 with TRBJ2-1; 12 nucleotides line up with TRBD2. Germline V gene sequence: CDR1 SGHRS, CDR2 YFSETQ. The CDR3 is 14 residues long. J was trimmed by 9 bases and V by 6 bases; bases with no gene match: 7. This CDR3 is CASKTSGGEGEQFF. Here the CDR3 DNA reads TGCGCCAGCAAGACTAGCGGGGGCGAGGGTGAGCAGTTCTTC.

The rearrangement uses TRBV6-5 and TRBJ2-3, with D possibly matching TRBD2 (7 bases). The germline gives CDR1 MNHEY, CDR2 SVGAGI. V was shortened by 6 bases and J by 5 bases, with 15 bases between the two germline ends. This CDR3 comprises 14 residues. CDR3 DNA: TGTGCCAGCAGCGGAGGGGGGGCCCAAGATACGCAGTATTTT. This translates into CASSGGGAQDTQYF.